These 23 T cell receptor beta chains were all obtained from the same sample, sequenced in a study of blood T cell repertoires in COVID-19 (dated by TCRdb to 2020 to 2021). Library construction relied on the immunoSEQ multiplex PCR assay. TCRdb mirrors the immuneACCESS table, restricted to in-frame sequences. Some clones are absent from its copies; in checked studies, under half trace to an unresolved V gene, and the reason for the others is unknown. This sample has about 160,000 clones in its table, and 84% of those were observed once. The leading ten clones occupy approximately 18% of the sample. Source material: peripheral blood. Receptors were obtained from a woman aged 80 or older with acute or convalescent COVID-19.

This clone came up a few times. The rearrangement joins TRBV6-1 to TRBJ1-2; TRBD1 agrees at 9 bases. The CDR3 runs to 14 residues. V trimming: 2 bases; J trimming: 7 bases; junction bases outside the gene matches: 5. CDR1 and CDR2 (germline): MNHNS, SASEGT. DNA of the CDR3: TGTGCCAGCAGTGAAACCGACAGGGGGTTTGGCTACACCTTC. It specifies CASSETDRGFGYTF.

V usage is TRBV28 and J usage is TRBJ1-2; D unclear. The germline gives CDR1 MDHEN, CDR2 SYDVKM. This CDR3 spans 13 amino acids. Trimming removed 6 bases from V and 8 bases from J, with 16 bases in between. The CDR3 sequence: CASSSQVLRGYTF. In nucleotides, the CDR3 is TGTGCCAGCAGCTCTCAAGTACTTCGGGGCTACACCTTC.

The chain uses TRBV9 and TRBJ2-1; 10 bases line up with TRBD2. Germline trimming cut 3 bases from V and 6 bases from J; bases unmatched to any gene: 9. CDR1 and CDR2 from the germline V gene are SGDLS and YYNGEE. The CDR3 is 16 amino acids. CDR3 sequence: CASSASASGGFNEQFF. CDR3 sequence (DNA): TGTGCCAGCAGCGCATCGGCTAGCGGGGGCTTCAATGAGCAGTTCTTC.

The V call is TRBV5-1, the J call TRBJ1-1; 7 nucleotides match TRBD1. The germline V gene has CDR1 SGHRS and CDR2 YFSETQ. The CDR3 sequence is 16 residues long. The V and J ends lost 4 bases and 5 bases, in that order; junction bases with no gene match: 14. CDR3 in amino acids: CASSLGTVGASTEAFF. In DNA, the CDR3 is TGCGCCAGCAGCCTCGGGACAGTCGGCGCAAGTACTGAAGCTTTCTTT.

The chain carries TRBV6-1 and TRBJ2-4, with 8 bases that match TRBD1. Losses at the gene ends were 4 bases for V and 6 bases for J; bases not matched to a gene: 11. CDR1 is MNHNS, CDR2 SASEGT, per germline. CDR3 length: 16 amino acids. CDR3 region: CASSAQGAIDGNIQYF. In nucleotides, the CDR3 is TGTGCCAGCAGTGCCCAGGGGGCAATAGACGGAAACATTCAGTACTTC.

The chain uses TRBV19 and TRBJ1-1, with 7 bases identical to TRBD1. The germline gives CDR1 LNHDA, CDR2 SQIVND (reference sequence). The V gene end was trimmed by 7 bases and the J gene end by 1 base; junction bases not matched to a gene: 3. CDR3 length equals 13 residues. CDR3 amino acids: CASMSGGNTEAFF. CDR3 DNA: TGTGCCAGTATGTCAGGGGGGAACACTGAAGCTTTCTTT. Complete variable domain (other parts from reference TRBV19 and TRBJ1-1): DGGITQSPKYLFRKEGQNVTLSCEQNLNHDAMYWYRQDPGQGLRLIYYSQIVNDFQKGDIAEGYSVSREKKESFPLTVTSAQKNPTAFYLCASMSGGNTEAFFGQGTRLTVV.

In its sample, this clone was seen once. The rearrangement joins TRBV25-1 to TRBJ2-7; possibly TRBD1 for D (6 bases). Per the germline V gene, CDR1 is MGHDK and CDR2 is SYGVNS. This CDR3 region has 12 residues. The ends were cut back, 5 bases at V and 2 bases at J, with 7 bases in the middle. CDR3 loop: CASSWTAYEQYF. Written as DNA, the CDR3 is TGTGCCAGCAGTTGGACAGCCTACGAGCAGTACTTC.

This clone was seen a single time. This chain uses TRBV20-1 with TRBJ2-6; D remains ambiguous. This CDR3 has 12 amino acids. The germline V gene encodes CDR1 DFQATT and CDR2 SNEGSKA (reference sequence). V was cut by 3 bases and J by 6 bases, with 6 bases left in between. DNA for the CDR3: TGCAGTGCTAGTTTCCAGGCCAACGTCCTGACTTTC. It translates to CSASFQANVLTF.

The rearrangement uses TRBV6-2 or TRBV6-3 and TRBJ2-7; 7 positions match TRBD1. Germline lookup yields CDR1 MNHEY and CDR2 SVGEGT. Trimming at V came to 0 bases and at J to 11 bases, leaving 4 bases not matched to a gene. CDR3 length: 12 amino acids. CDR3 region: CASSYSTGKKYF. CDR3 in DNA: TGTGCCAGCAGTTACTCGACAGGGAAAAAGTACTTC.

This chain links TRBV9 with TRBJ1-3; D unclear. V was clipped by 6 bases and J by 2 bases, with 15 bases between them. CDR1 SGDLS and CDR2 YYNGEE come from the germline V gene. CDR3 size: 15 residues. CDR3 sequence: CASTGVDSTGNTIYF. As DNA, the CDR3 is TGTGCCAGCACCGGGGTGGATTCTACTGGAAACACCATATATTTT.

The CDR3 DNA sequence: TGTGCCAGCAGTTATGGAACAGGGGGATCTGCGGTGAGCTCCTATAATTCACCCCTCCACTTT. This sequence encodes CASSYGTGGSAVSSYNSPLHF. The V gene is TRBV28, the J gene TRBJ1-6; 8 bases align to TRBD1. The V and J ends lost 4 bases and 0 bases, in that order; junction bases with no gene match: 17. The length of the CDR3 is 21 residues. The germline V gene encodes CDR1 MDHEN and CDR2 SYDVKM.

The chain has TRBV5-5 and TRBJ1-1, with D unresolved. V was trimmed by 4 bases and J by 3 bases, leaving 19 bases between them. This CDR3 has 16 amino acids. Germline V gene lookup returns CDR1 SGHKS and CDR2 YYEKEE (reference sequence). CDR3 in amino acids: CASSANPAKLYTEAFF. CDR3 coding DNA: TGTGCCAGCAGCGCAAACCCCGCTAAATTGTACACTGAAGCTTTCTTT.

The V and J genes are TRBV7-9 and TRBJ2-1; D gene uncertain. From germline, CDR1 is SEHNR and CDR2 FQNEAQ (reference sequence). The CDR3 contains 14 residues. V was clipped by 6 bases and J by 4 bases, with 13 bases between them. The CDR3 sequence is CASSPILEYNEQFF. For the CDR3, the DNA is TGTGCCAGCAGTCCCATTCTGGAGTACAATGAGCAGTTCTTC. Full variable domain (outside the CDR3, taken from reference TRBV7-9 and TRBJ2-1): DTGVSQNPRHKITKRGQNVTFRCDPISEHNRLYWYRQTLGQGPEFLTYFQNEAQLEKSRLLSDRFSAERPKGSFSTLEIQRTEQGDSAMYLCASSPILEYNEQFFGPGTRLTVL.

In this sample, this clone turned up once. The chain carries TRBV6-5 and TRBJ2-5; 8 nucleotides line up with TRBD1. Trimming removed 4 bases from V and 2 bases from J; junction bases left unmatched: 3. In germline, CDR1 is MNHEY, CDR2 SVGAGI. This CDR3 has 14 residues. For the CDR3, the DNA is TGTGCCAGCAGTTTGTACAGGGGGCAAGAGACCCAGTACTTC. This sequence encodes CASSLYRGQETQYF.

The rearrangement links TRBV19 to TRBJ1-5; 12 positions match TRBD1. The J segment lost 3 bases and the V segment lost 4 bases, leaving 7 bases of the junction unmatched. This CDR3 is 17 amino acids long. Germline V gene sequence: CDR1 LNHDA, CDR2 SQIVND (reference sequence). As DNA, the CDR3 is TGTGCCAGTAGTAGGGGGACAGGGGGCGCCGACAATCAGCCCCAGCATTTT. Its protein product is CASSRGTGGADNQPQHF.

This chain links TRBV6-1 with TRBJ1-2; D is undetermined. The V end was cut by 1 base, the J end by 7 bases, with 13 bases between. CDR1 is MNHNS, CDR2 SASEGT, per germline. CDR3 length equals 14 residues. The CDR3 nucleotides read TGTGCCAGCAGTGAAGTGGCAGGAGGTAGTGGCTACACCTTC. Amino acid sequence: CASSEVAGGSGYTF.

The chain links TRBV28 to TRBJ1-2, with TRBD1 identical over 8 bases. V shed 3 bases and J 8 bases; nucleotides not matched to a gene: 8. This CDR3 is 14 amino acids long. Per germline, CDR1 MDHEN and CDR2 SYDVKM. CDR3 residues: CASSFSRTGRGYTF. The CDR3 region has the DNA TGTGCCAGCAGTTTTTCGCGGACAGGGCGGGGCTACACCTTC.

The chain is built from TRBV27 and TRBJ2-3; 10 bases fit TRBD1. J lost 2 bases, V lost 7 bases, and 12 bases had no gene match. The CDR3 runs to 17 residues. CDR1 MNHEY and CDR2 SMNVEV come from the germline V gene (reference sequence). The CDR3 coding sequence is TGTGCCAGCACCCCCGCCTCCGGGACAGGGGCCACAGATACGCAGTATTTT. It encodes CASTPASGTGATDTQYF.

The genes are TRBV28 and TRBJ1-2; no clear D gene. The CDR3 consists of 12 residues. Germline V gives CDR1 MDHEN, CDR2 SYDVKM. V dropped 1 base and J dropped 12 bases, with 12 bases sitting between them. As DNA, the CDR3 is TGTGCCAGCAGTTTATTAGCAGAAGCCAACACCTTC. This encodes CASSLLAEANTF.

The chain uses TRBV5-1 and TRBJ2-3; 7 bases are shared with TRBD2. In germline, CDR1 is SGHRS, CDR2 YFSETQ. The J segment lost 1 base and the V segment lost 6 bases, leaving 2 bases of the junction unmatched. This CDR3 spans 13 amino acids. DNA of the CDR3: TGCGCCAGCAAAACTAGCGGCACAGATACGCAGTATTTT. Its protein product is CASKTSGTDTQYF.

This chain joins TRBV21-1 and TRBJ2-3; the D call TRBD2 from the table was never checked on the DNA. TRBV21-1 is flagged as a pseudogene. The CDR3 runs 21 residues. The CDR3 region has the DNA TGTGCCAGCAGCAAAGTTTGGGGATTGTTAGAGGGAAGGGCCAGAACAGATACGCAGTATTTT. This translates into CASSKVWGLLEGRARTDTQYF.

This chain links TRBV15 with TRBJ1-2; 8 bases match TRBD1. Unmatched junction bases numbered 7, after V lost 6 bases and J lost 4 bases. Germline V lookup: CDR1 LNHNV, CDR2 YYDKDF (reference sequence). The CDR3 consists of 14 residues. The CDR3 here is CATSSGTGLYGYTF. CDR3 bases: TGTGCCACCAGTTCGGGGACAGGACTCTATGGCTACACCTTC.

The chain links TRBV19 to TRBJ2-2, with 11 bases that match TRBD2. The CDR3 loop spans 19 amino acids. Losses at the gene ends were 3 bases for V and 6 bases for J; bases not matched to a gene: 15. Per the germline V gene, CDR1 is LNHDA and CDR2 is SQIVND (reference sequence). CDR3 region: CASSITASGLAEVPGELFF. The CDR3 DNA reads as TGTGCCAGTAGTATTACGGCTTCGGGACTAGCGGAAGTCCCCGGGGAGCTGTTTTTT.